A single sample gave rise to the 18 T cell receptor beta chains below, sequenced in a study of blood T cell repertoires in COVID-19. Assay used: immunoSEQ multiplex PCR; TCRdb lists only in-frame clones, some missing. Of approximately 200,000 clones listed, more than 75% are singletons. What was sequenced was PBMCs or T cells enriched from blood (not recorded which). Every receptor here comes from a woman aged 25 to 39 who had recovered from COVID-19.

The V and J genes are TRBV5-4 and TRBJ2-3, with TRBD2 identical over 8 bases. CDR1 SGHNT and CDR2 YYREEE come from the germline V gene (reference sequence). This CDR3 has 15 residues. V shed 10 bases, J shed 6 bases, and the junction held 16 bases outside the gene matches. CDR3 sequence reads: CASSAWSGSSDTQYF. DNA for the CDR3: TGTGCCTCCTCCGCGTGGAGCGGGAGTTCGGATACGCAGTATTTT.

This clone was seen more than once but under ten times. This chain joins TRBV6-5 and TRBJ2-7; D perhaps matches TRBD2 (5 bases). The CDR3 has 14 amino acids. Trimming pared 0 bases from V and 0 bases from J, leaving 6 bases between. Looked up from germline, CDR1 is MNHEY and CDR2 is SVGAGI. CDR3 amino acids: CASSYSSGSYEQYF. In DNA, the CDR3 is TGTGCCAGCAGTTACTCCAGCGGCTCCTACGAGCAGTACTTC.

The chain recombines TRBV7-9 with TRBJ2-7, with a possible D match to TRBD2 (6 bases). Trimming cost V 1 base and J 2 bases, with 9 bases left between them. This CDR3 has 14 amino acids. Germline V gene data show CDR1 as SEHNR and CDR2 as FQNEAQ (reference sequence). The CDR3 loop is CASSLGERAYEQYF. The CDR3 nucleotides read TGTGCCAGCAGCTTAGGGGAGCGGGCCTACGAGCAGTACTTC.

This sequence joins TRBV3-1 (or the pseudogene TRBV3-2) and TRBJ2-5; 9 nucleotides align to TRBD1. CDR3 size: 14 residues. Germline values: CDR1 LGHDT, CDR2 YNNKEL (reference sequence). V was clipped by 1 base and J by 6 bases; unmatched bases: 3. The CDR3: CASSQGQGGKTQYF. The CDR3 nucleotides read TGTGCCAGCAGCCAAGGACAGGGGGGTAAGACCCAGTACTTC.

This chain links TRBV9 with TRBJ2-3, with 14 bases aligning to TRBD2. V lost 3 bases and J lost 4; bases outside the gene matches: 4. Germline CDR1 reads SGDLS; CDR2 reads YYNGEE. The CDR3 has 16 residues. The CDR3 loop is CASSARLAGGADTQYF. As DNA, the CDR3 is TGTGCCAGCAGCGCGCGACTAGCGGGAGGGGCAGATACGCAGTATTTT.

The chain employs TRBV11-1 and TRBJ1-1; D call uncertain. The CDR3 runs 14 residues. CDR1 SGHAT and CDR2 FQDESV come from the germline V gene (reference sequence). Trimming removed 1 base from V and 1 base from J, with 7 bases in between. In nucleotides, the CDR3 is TGTGCCAGCAGCTTAGTGGCCCAGAACACTGAAGCTTTCTTT. It yields the protein CASSLVAQNTEAFF.

The V and J genes are TRBV10-3 and TRBJ1-4, with TRBD1 as a possible D gene (6 bases). The CDR3 has 14 amino acids. Trimming shortened V by 6 bases and J by 0 bases, and 8 bases separated the two germline ends. The germline CDR1 and CDR2 sequences are ENHRY and SYGVKD. In DNA form, the CDR3 reads TGTGCCATCAGCCAGGGGTCAACTAATGAAAAACTGTTTTTT. This codes for CAISQGSTNEKLFF.

The chain has TRBV11-2 and TRBJ2-5; 10 bases are shared with TRBD1. CDR3 length: 15 residues. Per the germline V gene, CDR1 is SGHAT and CDR2 is FQNNGV. V gave up 3 bases and J gave up 2 bases; unmatched junction bases: 3. CDR3 nucleotide sequence: TGTGCCAGCAGCTTCGGGACAGGGGTACAAGAGACCCAGTACTTC. Translation: CASSFGTGVQETQYF.

This clone has only one observation. The gene calls are TRBV3-1 (or the pseudogene TRBV3-2) and TRBJ2-7; 8 bases fit TRBD2. Trimming removed 10 bases from V and 5 bases from J; junction bases left unmatched: 16. CDR1 is LGHDT and CDR2 is YNNKEL in the germline V gene (reference sequence). The CDR3 is 15 amino acids. Here the CDR3 reads CAISDAAGGSHEQYF. The CDR3 DNA reads TGTGCCATTTCCGACGCGGCGGGAGGAAGCCACGAGCAGTACTTC.

The chain joins TRBV6-6 to TRBJ2-1; 11 bases are a match to TRBD2. The germline gives CDR1 MNHNY, CDR2 SVGAGI (reference sequence). The CDR3 has 16 residues. The V segment lost 6 bases and the J segment 5 bases; nucleotides outside the gene matches: 9. The CDR3 sequence: CASRDLAGGPDNEQFF. DNA for the CDR3: TGTGCCAGCAGGGATTTAGCGGGAGGGCCGGACAATGAGCAGTTCTTC.

The rearrangement joins TRBV6-4 to TRBJ2-1, with D possibly TRBD2 on 6 matching bases. V was pared by 4 bases and J by 4 bases, with 11 bases between. CDR1 and CDR2 (germline): MRHNA, SNTAGT. The length of the CDR3 is 14 residues. DNA for the CDR3: TGTGCCAGCAGTGTATGGGGGGATTACAATGAGCAGTTCTTC. It is translated as CASSVWGDYNEQFF.

The chain employs TRBV4-1 and TRBJ2-3, with D perhaps TRBD2 (6 bases). The CDR3 is made up of 15 amino acids. Germline V gene lookup returns CDR1 MGHRA and CDR2 YSYEKL. V was pared by 1 base and J by 2 bases, with 10 bases between. The DNA of the CDR3 is TGCGCCAGCAGCCAAGCCGCGGGACTCACAGATACGCAGTATTTT. Encoded protein: CASSQAAGLTDTQYF.

The chain carries TRBV27 and TRBJ2-6, with a weak D call TRBD2 (6 bases). V was clipped by 3 bases and J by 4 bases, with 10 bases between them. The CDR3 runs 15 residues. Germline CDR1 is MNHEY and CDR2 is SMNVEV (reference sequence). CDR3 DNA sequence: TGTGCCAGCAGTTTTGGAGGGGCCGGGGCCAACGTCCTGACTTTC. Translating gives CASSFGGAGANVLTF. Full variable domain (remainder filled in from reference TRBV27 and TRBJ2-6): EAQVTQNPRYLITVTGKKLTVTCSQNMNHEYMSWYRQDPGLGLRQIYYSMNVEVTDKGDVPEGYKVSRKEKRNFPLILESPSPNQTSLYFCASSFGGAGANVLTFGAGSRLTVL.

J is TRBJ1-1 and V is TRBV11-2; perhaps TRBD1 as D (5 bases). Germline CDR1 reads SGHAT; CDR2 reads FQNNGV. Between the trimmed V and J ends, which lost 1 base and 0 bases, there was a span of 18 bases. This CDR3 contains 18 residues. The CDR3 region has the DNA TGTGCCAGCAGCTTAGTAGTAGTGGCGGGACTGATGAACACTGAAGCTTTCTTT. Translating it yields CASSLVVVAGLMNTEAFF.

This clone has a handful of counts. The chain recombines TRBV7-9 with TRBJ2-2, with 10 nucleotides matching TRBD2. The germline CDR1 and CDR2 sequences are SEHNR and FQNEAQ (reference sequence). Trimming cost V 2 bases and J 0 bases; bases outside gene matches: 3. The CDR3 covers 17 residues. The DNA for the CDR3 is TGTGCCAGCAGCTTAAGACTAGCGGGCCCGAACACCGGGGAGCTGTTTTTT. This sequence encodes CASSLRLAGPNTGELFF.

This chain uses TRBV12-3 or TRBV12-4 with TRBJ2-7, with a tentative D call TRBD1 (5 bases). The CDR3 has 12 residues. The V gene lost 5 bases and the J gene lost 3 bases, with 8 bases spanning the gap. CDR3 region: CASSRTGYEQYF. The CDR3 DNA sequence: TGTGCCAGCAGTCGCACAGGCTACGAGCAGTACTTC.

The rearrangement joins TRBV11-2 to TRBJ2-1, with D perhaps matching TRBD2 (5 bases). From germline, CDR1 is SGHAT and CDR2 FQNNGV. Trimming took off 5 bases at V and 4 bases at J, with 9 bases between the two ends. This CDR3 has 13 amino acids. The CDR3: CASSLGVYNEQFF. The CDR3, as DNA: TGTGCCAGCAGCCTGGGAGTTTACAATGAGCAGTTCTTC.

This clone came up once. The chain joins TRBV24-1 to TRBJ1-5, with no clear D. Germline-derived CDR1 and CDR2 are KGHDR and SFDVKD. This CDR3 has 14 residues. V dropped 5 bases and J dropped 0 bases, with 7 bases sitting between them. CDR3 nucleotide sequence: TGTGCCACCAGTGGGCCATATAGCAATCAGCCCCAGCATTTT. Its translation is CATSGPYSNQPQHF.